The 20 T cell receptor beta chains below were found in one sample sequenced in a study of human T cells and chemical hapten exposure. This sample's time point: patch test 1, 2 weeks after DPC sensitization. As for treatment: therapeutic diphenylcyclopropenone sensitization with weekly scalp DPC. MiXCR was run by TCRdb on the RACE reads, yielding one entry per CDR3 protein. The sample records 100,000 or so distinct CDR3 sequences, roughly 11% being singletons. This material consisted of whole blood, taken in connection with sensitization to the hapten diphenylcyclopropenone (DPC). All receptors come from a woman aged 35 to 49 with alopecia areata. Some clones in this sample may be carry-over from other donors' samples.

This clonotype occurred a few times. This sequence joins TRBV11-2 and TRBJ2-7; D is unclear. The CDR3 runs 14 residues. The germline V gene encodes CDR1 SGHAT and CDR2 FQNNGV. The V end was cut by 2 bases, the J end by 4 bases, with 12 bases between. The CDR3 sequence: CASSLLAVAYEQYF. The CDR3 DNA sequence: TGTGCCAGCAGCTTACTCGCGGTAGCTTACGAGCAGTACTTC.

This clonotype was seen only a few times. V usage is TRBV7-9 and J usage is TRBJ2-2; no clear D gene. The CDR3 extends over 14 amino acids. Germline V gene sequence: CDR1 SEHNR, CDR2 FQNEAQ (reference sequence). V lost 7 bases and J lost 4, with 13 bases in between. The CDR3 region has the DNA TGTGCCAGCAAACCCGGGTCTCCCACCGGGGAGCTGTTTTTT. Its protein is CASKPGSPTGELFF.

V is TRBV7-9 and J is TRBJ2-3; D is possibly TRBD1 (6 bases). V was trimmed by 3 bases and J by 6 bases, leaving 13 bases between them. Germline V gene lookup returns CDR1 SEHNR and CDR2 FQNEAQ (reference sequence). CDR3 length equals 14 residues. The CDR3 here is CASSLDSLRDTQYF. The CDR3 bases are TGTGCCAGCAGCTTGGACAGCCTCCGGGATACGCAGTATTTT.

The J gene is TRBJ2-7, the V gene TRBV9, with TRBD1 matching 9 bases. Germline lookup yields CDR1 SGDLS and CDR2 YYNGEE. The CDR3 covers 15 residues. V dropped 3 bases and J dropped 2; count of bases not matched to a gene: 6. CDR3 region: CASSAGQGQTYEQYF. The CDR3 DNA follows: TGTGCCAGCAGCGCTGGACAGGGGCAAACCTACGAGCAGTACTTC.

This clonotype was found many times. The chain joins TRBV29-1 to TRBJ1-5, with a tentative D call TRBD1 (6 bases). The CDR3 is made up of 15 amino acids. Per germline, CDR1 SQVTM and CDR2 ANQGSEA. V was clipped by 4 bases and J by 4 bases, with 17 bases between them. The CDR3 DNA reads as TGCAGCGTTGTATCTGTCGCAGGGGCTAATCAGCCCCAGCATTTT. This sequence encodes CSVVSVAGANQPQHF.

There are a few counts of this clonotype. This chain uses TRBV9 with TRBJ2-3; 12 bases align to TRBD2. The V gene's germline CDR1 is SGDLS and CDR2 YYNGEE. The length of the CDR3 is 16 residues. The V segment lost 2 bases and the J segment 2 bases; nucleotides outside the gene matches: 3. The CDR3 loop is CASSVTSGRHTDTQYF. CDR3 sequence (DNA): TGTGCCAGCAGCGTGACTAGCGGGAGACACACAGATACGCAGTATTTT.

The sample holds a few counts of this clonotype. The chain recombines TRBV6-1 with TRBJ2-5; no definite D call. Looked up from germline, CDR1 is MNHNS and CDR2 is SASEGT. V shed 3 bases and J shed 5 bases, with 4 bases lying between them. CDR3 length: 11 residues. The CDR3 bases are TGTGCCAGCAGTGACGCGGAGACCCAGTACTTC. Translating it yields CASSDAETQYF.

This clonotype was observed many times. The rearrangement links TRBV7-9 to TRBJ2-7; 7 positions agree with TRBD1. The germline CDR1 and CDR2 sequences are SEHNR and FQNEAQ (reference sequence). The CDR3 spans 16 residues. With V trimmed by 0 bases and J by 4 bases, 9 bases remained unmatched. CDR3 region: CASSLAGTDKGYEQYF. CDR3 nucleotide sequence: TGTGCCAGCAGCTTAGCGGGGACAGATAAAGGGTACGAGCAGTACTTC. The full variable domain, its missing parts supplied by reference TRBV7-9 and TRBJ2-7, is DTGVSQNPRHKITKRGQNVTFRCDPISEHNRLYWYRQTLGQGPEFLTYFQNEAQLEKSRLLSDRFSAERPKGSFSTLEIQRTEQGDSAMYLCASSLAGTDKGYEQYFGPGTRLTVT.

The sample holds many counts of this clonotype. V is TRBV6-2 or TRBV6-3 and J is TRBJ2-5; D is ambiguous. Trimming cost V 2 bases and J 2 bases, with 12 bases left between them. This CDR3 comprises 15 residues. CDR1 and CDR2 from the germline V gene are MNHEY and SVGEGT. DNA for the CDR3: TGTGCCAGCAGTTACACCCACCGTAATCAAGAGACCCAGTACTTC. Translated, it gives CASSYTHRNQETQYF.

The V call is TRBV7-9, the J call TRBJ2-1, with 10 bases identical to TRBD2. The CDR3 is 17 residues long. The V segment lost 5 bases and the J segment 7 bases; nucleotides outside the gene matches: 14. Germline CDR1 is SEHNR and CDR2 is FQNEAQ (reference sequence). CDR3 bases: TGTGCCAGCAGCCCCAGGCGGTTAGCGGGAGGTAGGAATGAGCAGTTCTTC. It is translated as CASSPRRLAGGRNEQFF.

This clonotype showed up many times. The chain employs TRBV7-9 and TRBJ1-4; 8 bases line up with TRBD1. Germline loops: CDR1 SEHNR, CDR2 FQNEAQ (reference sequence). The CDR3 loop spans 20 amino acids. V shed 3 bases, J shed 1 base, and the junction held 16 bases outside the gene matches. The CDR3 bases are TGTGCCAGCAGCTTTCCTCTCAAAAGAAATACAGGGGGAACTAATGAAAAACTGTTTTTT. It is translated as CASSFPLKRNTGGTNEKLFF.

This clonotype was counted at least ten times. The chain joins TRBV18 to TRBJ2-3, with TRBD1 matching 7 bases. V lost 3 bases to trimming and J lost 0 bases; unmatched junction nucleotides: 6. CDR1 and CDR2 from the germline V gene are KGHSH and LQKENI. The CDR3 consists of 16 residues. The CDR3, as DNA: TGTGCCAGCTCACCGTCCAGGGACAGTAGCACAGATACGCAGTATTTT. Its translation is CASSPSRDSSTDTQYF. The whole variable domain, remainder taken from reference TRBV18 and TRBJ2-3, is NAGVMQNPRHLVRRRGQEARLRCSPMKGHSHVYWYRQLPEEGLKFMVYLQKENIIDESGMPKERFSAEFPKEGPSILRIQQVVRGDSAAYFCASSPSRDSSTDTQYFGPGTRLTVL.

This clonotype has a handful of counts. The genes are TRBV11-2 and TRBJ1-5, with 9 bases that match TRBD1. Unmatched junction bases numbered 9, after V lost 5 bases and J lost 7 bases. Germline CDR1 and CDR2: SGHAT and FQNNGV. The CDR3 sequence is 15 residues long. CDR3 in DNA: TGTGCCAGCAGCCTCACCGGGACAGGGTACCAGCCCCAGCATTTT. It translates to CASSLTGTGYQPQHF.

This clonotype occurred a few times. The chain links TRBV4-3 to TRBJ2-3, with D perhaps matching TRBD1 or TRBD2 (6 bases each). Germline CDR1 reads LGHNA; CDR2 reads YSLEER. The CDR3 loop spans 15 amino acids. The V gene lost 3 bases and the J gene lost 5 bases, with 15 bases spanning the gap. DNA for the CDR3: TGCGCCAGCAGCCAGGAGGGGGGCGAGGTAGATACGCAGTATTTT. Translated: CASSQEGGEVDTQYF.

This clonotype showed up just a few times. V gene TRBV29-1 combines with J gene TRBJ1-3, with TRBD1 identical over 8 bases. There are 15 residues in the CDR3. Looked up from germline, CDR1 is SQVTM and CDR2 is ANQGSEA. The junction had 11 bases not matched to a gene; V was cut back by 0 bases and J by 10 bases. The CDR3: CSVEDTGQGIRTIYF. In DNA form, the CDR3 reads TGCAGCGTTGAAGATACAGGACAGGGAATTCGTACCATATATTTT.

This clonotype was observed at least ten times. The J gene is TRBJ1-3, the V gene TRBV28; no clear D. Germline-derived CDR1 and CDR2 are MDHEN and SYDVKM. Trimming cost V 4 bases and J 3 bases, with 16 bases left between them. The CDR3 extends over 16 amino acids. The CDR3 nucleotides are TGTGCCAGCAGTTCCAATGGAGTGGGATTTGGAAACACCATATATTTT. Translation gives CASSSNGVGFGNTIYF.

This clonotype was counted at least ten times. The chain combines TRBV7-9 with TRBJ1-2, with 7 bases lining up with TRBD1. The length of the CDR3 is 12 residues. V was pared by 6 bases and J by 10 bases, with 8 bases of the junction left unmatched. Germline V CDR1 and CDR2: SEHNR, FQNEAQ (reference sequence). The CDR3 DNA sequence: TGTGCCAGCAGTCCAGAGGGACAGAACTACACCTTC. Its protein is CASSPEGQNYTF. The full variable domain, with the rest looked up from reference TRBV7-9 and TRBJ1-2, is DTGVSQNPRHKITKRGQNVTFRCDPISEHNRLYWYRQTLGQGPEFLTYFQNEAQLEKSRLLSDRFSAERPKGSFSTLEIQRTEQGDSAMYLCASSPEGQNYTFGSGTRLTVV.

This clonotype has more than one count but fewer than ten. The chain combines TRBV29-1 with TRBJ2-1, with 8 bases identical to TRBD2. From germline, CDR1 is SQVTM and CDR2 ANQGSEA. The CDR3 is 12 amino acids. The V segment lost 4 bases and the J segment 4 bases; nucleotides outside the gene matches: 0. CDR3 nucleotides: TGCAGCGTTGGCGGGGGGTACAATGAGCAGTTCTTC. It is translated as CSVGGGYNEQFF.

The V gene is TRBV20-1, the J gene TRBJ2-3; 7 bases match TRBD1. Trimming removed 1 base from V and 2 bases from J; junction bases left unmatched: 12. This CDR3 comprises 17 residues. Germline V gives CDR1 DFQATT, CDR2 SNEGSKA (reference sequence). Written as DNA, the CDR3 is TGCAGTGCTAGAGGGGCCGGACAGGTGATGACCACAGATACGCAGTATTTT. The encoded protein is CSARGAGQVMTTDTQYF.

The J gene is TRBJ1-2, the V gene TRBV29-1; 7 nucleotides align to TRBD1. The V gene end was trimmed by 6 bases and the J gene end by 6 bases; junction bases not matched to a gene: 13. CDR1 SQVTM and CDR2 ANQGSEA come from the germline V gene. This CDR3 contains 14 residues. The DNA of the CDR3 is TGCAGCGTGAAGCCCGACAGGGAGGTAAATGGCTACACCTTC. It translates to CSVKPDREVNGYTF.